The sequence of this TCR beta chain was determined in a study of vaccination and CD4 T cells after COVID-19. The treatment here: 10-day PBMC culture with coronavirus spike peptide pools or control peptides (ViraFEST assay). Following expansion of antigen-specific T cells with peptide pools, ViraFEST then sequenced TCRs. PCR tests turned positive between March and December 2020, before US Alpha, Beta and Delta variants. Per germline, CDR1 DFQATT and CDR2 SNEGSKA (reference sequence). This CDR3 has 14 amino acids. Trimming took 3 bases from V and 2 from J, leaving 14 bases between them. With the Oncomine TCR Beta short-read assay, DNA from cultured CD4+ T cells was sequenced. TCRdb ran MiXCR on the PCR reads and lists one entry per CDR3 protein. There are more than 10,000 distinct CDR3 sequences in the sample; over 25% occur only once, and about 15% lies in the top ten. Notes on this clonotype: Its target is unknown.

The sequence came from a human donor who had recovered from COVID-19. Sequencing was performed on CD4+ T cells from blood, cultured in vitro, taken after SARS-CoV-2 vaccination. The chain joins TRBV20-1 to TRBJ2-7; tentatively, D is TRBD1 or TRBD2 (5 bases each). DNA of the CDR3: TGCAGTGCTAGTACCGGGACGAGAACCTACGAGCAGTACTTC. Encoded protein: CSASTGTRTYEQYF.